Listed below are T cell receptor beta chains from one sample, sequenced in a study of blood T cell repertoires in COVID-19. The method was immunoSEQ multiplex PCR; TCRdb's version includes in-frame clones alone and lacks a portion of them. Of fewer than 80,000 clones listed, around 89% are singletons. The sequencing input was peripheral blood. The source is a human donor in a cohort sampled during active COVID-19. Both conserved end residues are part of each CDR3. Part of the rows lack a size; the others show once, few, many or a class for expanded clones.

TRBJ2-1,TRBV5-1,once,CASSLVLSGNNEQFF
TRBJ2-7,TRBV28,.,CASSPGDRGINEQYF
TRBJ2-2,TRBV10-1,few,CASSQSPGLNTGELFF
TRBJ1-4,TRBV2,.,CASSEPGTGALVGEKLFF
TRBJ2-3,TRBV23-1,.,CASSQYSGCTDTQYF
TRBJ2-7,TRBV6-5,.,CASSFRQGAGEQYF
TRBJ1-1,TRBV29-1,once,CSVEVQDRGDGFF
TRBJ2-1,TRBV28,.,CASSFVGTGGYNEQFF
TRBJ1-5,TRBV7-8,.,CASSSGRSNQPQHF
TRBJ2-1,TRBV18,.,CASSPPGDTFEQFF
TRBJ1-4,TRBV14,.,CASSQRDMGEKLFF
TRBJ1-2,TRBV30,.,CAWSGTGVDGYTF
TRBJ2-3,TRBV5-4,.,CASSFVPETTDTQYF
TRBJ2-1,TRBV7-9,.,CASSLVQTGGNNEQFF
TRBJ2-3,TRBV4-1,.,CASSQTGLSTDTQYF
TRBJ2-7,TRBV19,once,CASSWSKAFGEQYF
TRBJ2-1,TRBV19,once,CASSIEAMAGGGYNEQFF
TRBJ2-5,TRBV7-8,.,CASSLLGGQGSGQETQYF
TRBJ1-4,TRBV14,.,CASSRALNEKLFF
TRBJ2-2,TRBV4-2,.,CASSQQQLAGERGGDTGELFF
TRBJ1-2,TRBV29-1,.,CSANRANYGYTF
TRBJ1-4,TRBV19,.,CASSRAGTVNNEKLFF
TRBJ1-5,TRBV6-5,few,CASSYAGWNQPQHF
TRBJ2-6,TRBV28,.,CASSLRGSGANVLTF
TRBJ1-4,TRBV27,.,CASSKTTPAEKLFF
TRBJ2-5,TRBV11-2,.,CASSLSRTGGATQYF
TRBJ1-1,TRBV29-1,few,CSVVSRQVGTEAFF
TRBJ2-5,TRBV2,.,CASSAIPQGARIRETQYF
TRBJ1-2,TRBV5-4,.,CASRQEPYGYTF
TRBJ2-3,TRBV19,.,CASSIARSTGSASTDTQYF
TRBJ1-1,TRBV6-5,.,CASRQGLDTEAFF
TRBJ2-5,TRBV27,.,CASSLSGGVHQETQYF
TRBJ1-5,TRBV2,.,CASSEALGGALQPQHF